This T cell receptor (beta chain) was captured by sequencing in a study of blood T cell repertoires in COVID-19. Per the germline V gene, CDR1 is MNHNS and CDR2 is SASEGT. CDR3 length equals 15 residues. Trimming removed 2 bases from V and 10 bases from J; junction bases left unmatched: 7. Repertoires were generated with immunoSEQ multiplex PCR, while TCRdb's copy carries only in-frame clones and drops some. This sample carries over 200,000 clones, 70% to 90% of them seen once, and the ten largest clones take roughly 12%. The chain employs TRBV6-1 and TRBJ1-6; 8 bases line up with TRBD1. Sequencing was carried out using peripheral blood. The source of this sequence is a woman aged 18-29 years who had recovered from COVID-19. CDR3 bases: TGTGCCAGCAGTGAATGGACAGGGCTCAAATCACCCCTCCACTTT. This sequence encodes CASSEWTGLKSPLHF.